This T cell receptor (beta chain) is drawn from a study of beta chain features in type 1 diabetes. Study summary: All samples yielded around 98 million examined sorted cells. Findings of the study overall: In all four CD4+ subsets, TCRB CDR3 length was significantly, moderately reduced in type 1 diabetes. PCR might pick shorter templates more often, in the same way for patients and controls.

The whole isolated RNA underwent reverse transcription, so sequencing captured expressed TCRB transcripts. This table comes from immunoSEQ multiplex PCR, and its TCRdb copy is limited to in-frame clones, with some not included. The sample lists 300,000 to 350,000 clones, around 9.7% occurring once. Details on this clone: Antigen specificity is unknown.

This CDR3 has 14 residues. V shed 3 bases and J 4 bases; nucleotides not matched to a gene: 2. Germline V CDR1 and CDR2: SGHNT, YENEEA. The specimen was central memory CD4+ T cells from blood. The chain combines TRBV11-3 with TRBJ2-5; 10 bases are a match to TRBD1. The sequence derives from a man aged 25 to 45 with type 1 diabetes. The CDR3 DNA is TGTGCCAGCAGCTTGGGGACAGGGGTAGAGACCCAGTACTTC. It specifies CASSLGTGVETQYF.